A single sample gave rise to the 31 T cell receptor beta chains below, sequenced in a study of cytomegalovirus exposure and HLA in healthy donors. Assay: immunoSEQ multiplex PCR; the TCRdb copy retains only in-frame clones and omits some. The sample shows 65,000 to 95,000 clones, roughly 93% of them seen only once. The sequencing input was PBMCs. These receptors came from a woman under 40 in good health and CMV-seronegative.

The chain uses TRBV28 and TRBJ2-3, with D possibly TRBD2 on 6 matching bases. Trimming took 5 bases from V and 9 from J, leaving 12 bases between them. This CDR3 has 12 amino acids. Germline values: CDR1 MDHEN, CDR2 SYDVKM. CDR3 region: CASSPTSHTQYF. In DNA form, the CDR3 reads TGTGCCAGCAGTCCGACTAGTCACACGCAGTATTTT.

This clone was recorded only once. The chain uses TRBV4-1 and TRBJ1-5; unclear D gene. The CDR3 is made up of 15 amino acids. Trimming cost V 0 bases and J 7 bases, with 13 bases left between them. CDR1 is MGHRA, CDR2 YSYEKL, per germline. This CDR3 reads CASSQDSRVGQPQHF. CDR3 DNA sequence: TGCGCCAGCAGCCAAGACTCACGGGTCGGGCAGCCCCAGCATTTT.

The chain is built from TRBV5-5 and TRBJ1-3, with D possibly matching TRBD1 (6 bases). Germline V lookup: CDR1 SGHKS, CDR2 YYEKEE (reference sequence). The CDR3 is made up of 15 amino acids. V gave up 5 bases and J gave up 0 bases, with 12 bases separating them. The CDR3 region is CASSLQGNSGNTIYF. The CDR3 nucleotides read TGTGCCAGCAGTTTACAGGGTAACTCTGGAAACACCATATATTTT.

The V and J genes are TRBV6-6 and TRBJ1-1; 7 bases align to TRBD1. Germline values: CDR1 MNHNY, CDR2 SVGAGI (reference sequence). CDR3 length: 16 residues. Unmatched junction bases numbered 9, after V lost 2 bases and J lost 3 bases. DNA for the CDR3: TGTGCCAGCAGTTACCTCGGGGCAGGACAGGACACTGAAGCTTTCTTT. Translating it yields CASSYLGAGQDTEAFF.

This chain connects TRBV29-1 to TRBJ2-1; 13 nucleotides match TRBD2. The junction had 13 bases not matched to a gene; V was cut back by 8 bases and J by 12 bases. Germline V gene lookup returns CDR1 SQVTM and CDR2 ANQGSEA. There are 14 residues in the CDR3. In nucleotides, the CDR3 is TGCAGCTTTGGTACTAGCGGGAGGGCTTTGATGCAGTTCTTC. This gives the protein CSFGTSGRALMQFF.

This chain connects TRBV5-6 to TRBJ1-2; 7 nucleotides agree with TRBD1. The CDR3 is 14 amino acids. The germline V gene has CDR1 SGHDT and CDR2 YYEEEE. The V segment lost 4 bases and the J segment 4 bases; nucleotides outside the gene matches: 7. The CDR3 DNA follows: TGTGCCAGCAGCCCCCGACAGGGTGGCTATGGCTACACCTTC. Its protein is CASSPRQGGYGYTF.

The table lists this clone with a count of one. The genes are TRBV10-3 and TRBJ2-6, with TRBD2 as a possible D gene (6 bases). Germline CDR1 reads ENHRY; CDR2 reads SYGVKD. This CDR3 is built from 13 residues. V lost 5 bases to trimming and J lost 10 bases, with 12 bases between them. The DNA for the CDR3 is TGTGCCATCAGTCCAATGGGGGGAAACGTCCTGACTTTC. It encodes CAISPMGGNVLTF.

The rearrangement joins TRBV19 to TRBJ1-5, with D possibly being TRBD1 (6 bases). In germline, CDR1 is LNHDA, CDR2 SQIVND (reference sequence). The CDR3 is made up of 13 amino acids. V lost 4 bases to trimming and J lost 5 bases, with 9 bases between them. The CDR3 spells CASSSRGYQPQHF. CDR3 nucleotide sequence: TGTGCCAGTAGTAGCAGGGGTTATCAGCCCCAGCATTTT.

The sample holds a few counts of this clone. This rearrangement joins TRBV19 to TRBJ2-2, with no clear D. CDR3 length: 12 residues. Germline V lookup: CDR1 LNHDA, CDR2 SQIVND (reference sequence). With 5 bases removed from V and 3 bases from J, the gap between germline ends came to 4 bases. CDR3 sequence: CASSLYTGELFF. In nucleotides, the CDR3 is TGTGCCAGTAGTCTATACACCGGGGAGCTGTTTTTT.

CDR3 residues: CASSVGGEAGNQPQHF. CDR3 bases: TGTGCCAGCAGCGTAGGTGGGGAAGCGGGCAATCAGCCCCAGCATTTT. This chain links TRBV9 with TRBJ1-5; D gene uncertain. The CDR3 consists of 16 residues. Deletions cut 0 bases from V and 2 bases from J, with 12 bases between. The germline gives CDR1 SGDLS, CDR2 YYNGEE.

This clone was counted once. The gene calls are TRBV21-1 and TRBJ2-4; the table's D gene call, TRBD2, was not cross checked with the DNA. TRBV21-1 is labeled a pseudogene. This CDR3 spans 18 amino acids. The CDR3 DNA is TGTGCCAGCAGCGATTCCCCTTACCCTCTACTAGCCAAAAACATTCAGTACTTC. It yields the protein CASSDSPYPLLAKNIQYF.

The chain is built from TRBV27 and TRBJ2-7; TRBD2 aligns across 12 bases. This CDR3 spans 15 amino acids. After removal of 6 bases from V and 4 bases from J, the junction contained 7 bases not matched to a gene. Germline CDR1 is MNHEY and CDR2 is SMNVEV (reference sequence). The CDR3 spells CASSKQGLAGYEQYF. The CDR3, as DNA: TGTGCCAGCAGCAAACAGGGACTAGCGGGTTACGAGCAGTACTTC.

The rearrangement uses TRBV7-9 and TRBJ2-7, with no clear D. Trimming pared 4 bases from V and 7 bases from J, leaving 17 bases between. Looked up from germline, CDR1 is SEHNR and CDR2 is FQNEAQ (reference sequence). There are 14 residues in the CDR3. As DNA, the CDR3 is TGTGCCAGCAGCTCGTTAGACCCAGGAAAAGAGCAGTACTTC. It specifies CASSSLDPGKEQYF.

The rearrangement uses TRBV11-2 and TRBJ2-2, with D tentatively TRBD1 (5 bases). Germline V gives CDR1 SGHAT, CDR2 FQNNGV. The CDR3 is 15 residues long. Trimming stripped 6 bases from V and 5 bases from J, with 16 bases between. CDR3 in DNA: TGTGCCAGCAGGCCCCGCAGGGTCCATACCGGGGAGCTGTTTTTT. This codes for CASRPRRVHTGELFF. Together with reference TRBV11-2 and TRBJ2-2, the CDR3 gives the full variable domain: EAGVAQSPRYKIIEKRQSVAFWCNPISGHATLYWYQQILGQGPKLLIQFQNNGVVDDSQLPKDRFSAERLKGVDSTLKIQPAKLEDSAVYLCASRPRRVHTGELFFGEGSRLTVL.

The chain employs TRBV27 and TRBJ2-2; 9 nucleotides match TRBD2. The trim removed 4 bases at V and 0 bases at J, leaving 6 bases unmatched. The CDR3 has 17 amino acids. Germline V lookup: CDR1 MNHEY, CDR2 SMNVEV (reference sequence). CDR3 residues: CASSSIAGDPNTGELFF. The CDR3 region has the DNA TGTGCCAGCAGTTCTATAGCGGGGGATCCGAACACCGGGGAGCTGTTTTTT.

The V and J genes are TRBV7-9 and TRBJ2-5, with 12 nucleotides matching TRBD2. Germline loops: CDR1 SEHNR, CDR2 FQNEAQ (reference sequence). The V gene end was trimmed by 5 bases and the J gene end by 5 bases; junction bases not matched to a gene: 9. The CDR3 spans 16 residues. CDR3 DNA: TGTGCCAGCAGCCCACCTAGCGGGGGGGCCGGGGAGACCCAGTACTTC. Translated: CASSPPSGGAGETQYF.

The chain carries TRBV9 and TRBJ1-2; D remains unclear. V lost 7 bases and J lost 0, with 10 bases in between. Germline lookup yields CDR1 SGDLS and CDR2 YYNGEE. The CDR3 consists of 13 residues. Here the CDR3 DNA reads TGTGCCAGCGGCGCGTCCCCTAACTATGGCTACACCTTC. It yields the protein CASGASPNYGYTF.

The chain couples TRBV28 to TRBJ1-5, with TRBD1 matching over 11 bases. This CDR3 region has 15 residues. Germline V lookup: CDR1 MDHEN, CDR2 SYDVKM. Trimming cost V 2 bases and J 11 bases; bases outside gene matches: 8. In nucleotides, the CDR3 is TGTGCCAGCAGTTTAGGGGACAGGGGGACTATGGCCCAGCATTTT. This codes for CASSLGDRGTMAQHF.

CDR3 bases: TGTGCCAGTACGACAGGGTCCAACTATGGCTACACCTTC. Translating gives CASTTGSNYGYTF. The chain links TRBV19 to TRBJ1-2, with 7 nucleotides matching TRBD1. Germline CDR1 and CDR2: LNHDA and SQIVND (reference sequence). V trimming: 7 bases; J trimming: 2 bases; junction bases outside the gene matches: 4. The CDR3 contains 13 residues.

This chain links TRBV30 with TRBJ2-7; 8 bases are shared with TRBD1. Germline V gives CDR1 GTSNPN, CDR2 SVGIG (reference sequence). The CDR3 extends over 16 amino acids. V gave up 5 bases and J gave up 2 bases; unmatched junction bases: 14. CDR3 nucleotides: TGTGCCTGGGCGGGATTCGGACAGGGACTTCCCTACGAGCAGTACTTC. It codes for CAWAGFGQGLPYEQYF.

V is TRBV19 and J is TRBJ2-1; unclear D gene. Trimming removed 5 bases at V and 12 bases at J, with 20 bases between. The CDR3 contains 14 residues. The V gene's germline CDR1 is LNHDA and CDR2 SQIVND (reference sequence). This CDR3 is CASSPRNRGAGQFF. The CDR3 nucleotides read TGTGCCAGTAGTCCCCGCAATAGAGGCGCCGGGCAGTTCTTC. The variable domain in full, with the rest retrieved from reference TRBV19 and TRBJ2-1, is DGGITQSPKYLFRKEGQNVTLSCEQNLNHDAMYWYRQDPGQGLRLIYYSQIVNDFQKGDIAEGYSVSREKKESFPLTVTSAQKNPTAFYLCASSPRNRGAGQFFGPGTRLTVL.

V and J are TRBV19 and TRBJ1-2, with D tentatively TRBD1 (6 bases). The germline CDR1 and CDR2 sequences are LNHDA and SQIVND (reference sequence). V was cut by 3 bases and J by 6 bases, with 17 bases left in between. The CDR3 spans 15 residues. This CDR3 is CASSIEYRDMDGYTF. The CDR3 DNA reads TGTGCCAGTAGTATTGAGTACAGGGATATGGATGGCTACACCTTC.

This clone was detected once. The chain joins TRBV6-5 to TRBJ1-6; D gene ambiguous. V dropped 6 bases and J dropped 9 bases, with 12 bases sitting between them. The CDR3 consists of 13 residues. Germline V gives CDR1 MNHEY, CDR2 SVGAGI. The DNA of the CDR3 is TGTGCCAGCAGACTAGACTTTGGTTCACCCCTCCACTTT. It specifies CASRLDFGSPLHF.

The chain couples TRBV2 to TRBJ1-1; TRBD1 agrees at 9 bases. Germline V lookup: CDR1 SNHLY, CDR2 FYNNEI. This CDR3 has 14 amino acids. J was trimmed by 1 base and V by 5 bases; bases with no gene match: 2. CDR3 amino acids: CASSLDRGNTEAFF. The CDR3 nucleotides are TGTGCCAGCAGTTTGGACAGGGGGAACACTGAAGCTTTCTTT. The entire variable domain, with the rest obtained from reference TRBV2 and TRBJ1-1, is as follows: EPEVTQTPSHQVTQMGQEVILRCVPISNHLYFYWYRQILGQKVEFLVSFYNNEISEKSEIFDDQFSVERPDGSNFTLKIRSTKLEDSAMYFCASSLDRGNTEAFFGQGTRLTVV.

Here the CDR3 reads CASSAGGGGLTYEQYF. DNA for the CDR3: TGTGCCAGCAGCGCTGGCGGGGGGGGACTAACCTACGAGCAGTACTTC. The chain is built from TRBV9 and TRBJ2-7; 9 nucleotides agree with TRBD2. Germline CDR1 reads SGDLS; CDR2 reads YYNGEE. V shed 3 bases and J 2 bases; nucleotides not matched to a gene: 9. The CDR3 totals 16 residues. The variable domain in full, completed from reference TRBV9 and TRBJ2-7, reads DSGVTQTPKHLITATGQRVTLRCSPRSGDLSVYWYQQSLDQGLQFLIQYYNGEERAKGNILERFSAQQFPDLHSELNLSSLELGDSALYFCASSAGGGGLTYEQYFGPGTRLTVT.

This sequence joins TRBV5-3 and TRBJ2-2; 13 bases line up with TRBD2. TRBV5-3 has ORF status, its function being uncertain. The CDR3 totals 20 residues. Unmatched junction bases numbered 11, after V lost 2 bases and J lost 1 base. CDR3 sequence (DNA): TGTGCCAGAAGCTTTCCTGGACTAGCGGGGGCCCGCCGGAACACCGGGGAGCTGTTTTTT. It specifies CARSFPGLAGARRNTGELFF.

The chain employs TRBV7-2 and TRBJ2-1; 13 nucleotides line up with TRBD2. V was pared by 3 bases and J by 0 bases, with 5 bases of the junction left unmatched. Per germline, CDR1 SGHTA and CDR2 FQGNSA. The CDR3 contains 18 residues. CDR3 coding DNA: TGTGCCAGCAGCTTGACTAGCGGGGGGACAAGCTCCTACAATGAGCAGTTCTTC. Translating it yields CASSLTSGGTSSYNEQFF.

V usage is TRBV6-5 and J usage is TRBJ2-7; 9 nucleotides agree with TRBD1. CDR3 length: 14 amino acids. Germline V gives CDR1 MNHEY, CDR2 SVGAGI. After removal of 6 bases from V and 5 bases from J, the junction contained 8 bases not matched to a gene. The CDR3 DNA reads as TGTGCCAGCAGGACCGGGACAGGGTTCCACGAGCAGTACTTC. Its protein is CASRTGTGFHEQYF.

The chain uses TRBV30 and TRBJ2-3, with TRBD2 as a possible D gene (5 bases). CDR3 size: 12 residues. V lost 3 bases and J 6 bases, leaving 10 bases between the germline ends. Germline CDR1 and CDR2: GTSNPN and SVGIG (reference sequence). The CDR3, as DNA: TGTGCCTGGAGCGGCCGAGGGGATACGCAGTATTTT. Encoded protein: CAWSGRGDTQYF. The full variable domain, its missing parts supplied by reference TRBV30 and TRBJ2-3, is SQTIHQWPATLVQPVGSPLSLECTVEGTSNPNLYWYRQAAGRGLQLLFYSVGIGQISSEVPQNLSASRPQDRQFILSSKKLLLSDSGFYLCAWSGRGDTQYFGPGTRLTVL.

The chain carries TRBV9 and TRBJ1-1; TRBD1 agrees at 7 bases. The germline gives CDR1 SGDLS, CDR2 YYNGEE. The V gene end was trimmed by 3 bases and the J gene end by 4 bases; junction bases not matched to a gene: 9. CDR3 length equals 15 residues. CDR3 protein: CASSANDRAITEAFF. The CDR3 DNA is TGTGCCAGCAGCGCAAACGACAGGGCAATCACTGAAGCTTTCTTT. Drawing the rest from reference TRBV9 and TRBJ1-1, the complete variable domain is DSGVTQTPKHLITATGQRVTLRCSPRSGDLSVYWYQQSLDQGLQFLIQYYNGEERAKGNILERFSAQQFPDLHSELNLSSLELGDSALYFCASSANDRAITEAFFGQGTRLTVV.

Written as DNA, the CDR3 is TGTGCCAGCAGTGACAGTTTGGTGGACGAGCAGTACTTC. Amino acid sequence: CASSDSLVDEQYF. This sequence joins TRBV28 and TRBJ2-7; D perhaps matches TRBD1 (5 bases). CDR3 length: 13 amino acids. With 5 bases removed from V and 5 bases from J, the gap between germline ends came to 13 bases. Germline V gives CDR1 MDHEN, CDR2 SYDVKM.